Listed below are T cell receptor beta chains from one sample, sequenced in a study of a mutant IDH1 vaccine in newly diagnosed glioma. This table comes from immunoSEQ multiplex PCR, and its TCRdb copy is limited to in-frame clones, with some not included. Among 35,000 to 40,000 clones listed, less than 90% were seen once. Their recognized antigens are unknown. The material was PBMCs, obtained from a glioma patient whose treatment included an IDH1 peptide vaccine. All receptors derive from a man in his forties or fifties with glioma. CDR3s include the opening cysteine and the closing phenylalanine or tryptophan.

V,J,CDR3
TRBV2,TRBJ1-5,CASSRTGSNQPQHF
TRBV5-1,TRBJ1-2,CASSLDQGVFGYTF
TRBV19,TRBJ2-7,CASSIVLGSAEQYF
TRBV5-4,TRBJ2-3,CASTKQARFNTDTQYF
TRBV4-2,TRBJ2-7,CASSPVGLAGGKNYEQYF
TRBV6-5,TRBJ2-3,CASRFGGTADTQYF
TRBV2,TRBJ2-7,CASRGWTNSYEQYF
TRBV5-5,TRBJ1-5,CASSLGQGRNQPQHF
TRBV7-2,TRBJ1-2,CASSLVLGQGSSGYTF
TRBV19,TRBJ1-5,CASILGSNQPQHF